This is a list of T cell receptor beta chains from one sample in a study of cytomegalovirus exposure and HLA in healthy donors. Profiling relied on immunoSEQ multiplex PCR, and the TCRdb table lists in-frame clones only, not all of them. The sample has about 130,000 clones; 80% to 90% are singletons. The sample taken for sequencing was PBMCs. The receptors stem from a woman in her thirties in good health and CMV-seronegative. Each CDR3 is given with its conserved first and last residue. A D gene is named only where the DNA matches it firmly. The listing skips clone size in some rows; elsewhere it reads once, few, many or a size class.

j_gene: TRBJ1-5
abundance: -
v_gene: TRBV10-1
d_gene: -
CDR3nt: TGCGCCACCCCACCAGAGCGGATTCAGCCCCAGCATTTT
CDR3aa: CATPPERIQPQHF

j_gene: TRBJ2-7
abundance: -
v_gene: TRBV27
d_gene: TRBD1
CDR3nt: TGTGCCAGCAGTTTCGTCACAGGGGAGCCACTCGGGCAGTACTTC
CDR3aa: CASSFVTGEPLGQYF

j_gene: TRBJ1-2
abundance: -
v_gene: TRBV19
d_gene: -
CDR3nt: TGTGCCAGTAGTCCCCTCCCCGGTCAGGGGGGCTACACCTTC
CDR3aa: CASSPLPGQGGYTF

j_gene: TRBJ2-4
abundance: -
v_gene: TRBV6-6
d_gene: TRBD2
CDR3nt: TGTGCCAGCAGTAGCGGGGGGGCCTCCAAAAACATTCAGTACTTC
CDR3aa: CASSSGGASKNIQYF

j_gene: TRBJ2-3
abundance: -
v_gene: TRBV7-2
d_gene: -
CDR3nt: TGTGCCAGCAGCTTAGACTTAGCTAGCACAGATACGCAGTATTTT
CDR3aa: CASSLDLASTDTQYF

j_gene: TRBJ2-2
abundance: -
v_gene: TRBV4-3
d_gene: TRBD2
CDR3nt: TGCGCCAGCAGCCAAGTTAGCGGGAGGGCTGGTACCGGGGAGCTGTTTTTT
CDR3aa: CASSQVSGRAGTGELFF

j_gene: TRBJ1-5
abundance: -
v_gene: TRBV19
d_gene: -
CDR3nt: TGTGCCAGTAGTATGACGGGGGGGAATCGGCCCCAGCATTTT
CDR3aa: CASSMTGGNRPQHF

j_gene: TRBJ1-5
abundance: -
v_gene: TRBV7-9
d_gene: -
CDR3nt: TGTGCCAGCAGCTTCTCGCGGGACCGTTTAGGGCCCCAGCATTTT
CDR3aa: CASSFSRDRLGPQHF

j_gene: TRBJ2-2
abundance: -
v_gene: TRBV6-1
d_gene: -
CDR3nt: TGTGCCGGGCGGGCAGCCAACACCGGGGAGCTGTTTTTT
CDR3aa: CAGRAANTGELFF

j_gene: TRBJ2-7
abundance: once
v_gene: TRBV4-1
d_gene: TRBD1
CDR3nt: TGCGCCAGCAGCCAAGTGGGACAGGGTGTCTACGAGCAGTACTTC
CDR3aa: CASSQVGQGVYEQYF

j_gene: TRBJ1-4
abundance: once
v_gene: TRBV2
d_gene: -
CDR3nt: TGTGCCAGCAGTGTAGGGGCAACTAATGAAAAACTGTTTTTT
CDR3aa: CASSVGATNEKLFF

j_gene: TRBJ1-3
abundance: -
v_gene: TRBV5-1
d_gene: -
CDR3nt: TGCGCCAGCAGCACAGGGCTTTTCTCTGGAAACACCATATATTTT
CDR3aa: CASSTGLFSGNTIYF

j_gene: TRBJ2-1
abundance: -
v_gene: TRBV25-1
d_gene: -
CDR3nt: TGTGCCAGCAGTGAATTTGACACGTACAATGAGCAGTTCTTC
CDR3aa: CASSEFDTYNEQFF

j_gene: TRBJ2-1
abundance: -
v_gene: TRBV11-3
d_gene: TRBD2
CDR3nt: TGTGCCAGCAGCTTATACGGTGAAAGCGGGGGAAGCAACAATGAGCAGTTCTTC
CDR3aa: CASSLYGESGGSNNEQFF

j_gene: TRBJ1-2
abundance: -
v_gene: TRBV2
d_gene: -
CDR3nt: TGTGCCAGCAGTGAAGAGGCAGGGCCCCTAGGCTACACCTTC
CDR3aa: CASSEEAGPLGYTF

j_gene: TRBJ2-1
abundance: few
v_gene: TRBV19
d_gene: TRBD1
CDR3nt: TGTGCCAGCATCATGACCGGACAGGGGTCTTACAATGAGCAGTTCTTC
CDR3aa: CASIMTGQGSYNEQFF

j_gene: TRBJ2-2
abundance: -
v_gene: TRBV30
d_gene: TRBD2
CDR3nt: TGTGCCTGGAGCGTCACCCGGACTAGCGGGGGCGGGGAGCTGTTTTTT
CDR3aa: CAWSVTRTSGGGELFF

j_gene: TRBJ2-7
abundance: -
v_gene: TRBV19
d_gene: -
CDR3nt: TGTGCCAGTAGTAAAAGGTCAGGCAGATACGAGCAGTACTTC
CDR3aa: CASSKRSGRYEQYF

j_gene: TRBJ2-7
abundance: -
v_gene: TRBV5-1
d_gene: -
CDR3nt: TGCGCCAGCAGCCCAACTAGCCCGGGGGAGCAGTACTTC
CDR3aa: CASSPTSPGEQYF

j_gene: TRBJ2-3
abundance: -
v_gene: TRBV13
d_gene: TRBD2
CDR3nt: TGTGCCAGCAGCCCGGGGACTAGAGGCACAGATACGCAGTATTTT
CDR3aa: CASSPGTRGTDTQYF

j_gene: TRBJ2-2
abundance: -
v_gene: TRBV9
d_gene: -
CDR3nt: TGTGCCAGCAGCGTCTGGGGGGGCGTGAACACCGGGGAGCTGTTTTTT
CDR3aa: CASSVWGGVNTGELFF

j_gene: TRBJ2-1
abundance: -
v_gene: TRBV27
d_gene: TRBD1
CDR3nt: TGTGCCAGCAGTTACCCGGGACAGGGTTCCTACAATGAGCAGTTCTTC
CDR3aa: CASSYPGQGSYNEQFF

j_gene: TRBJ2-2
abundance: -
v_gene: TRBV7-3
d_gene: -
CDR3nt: TGTTCCAGCAGCCCACAGAGCGGACCTACAACCGGGGAGCTGTTTTTT
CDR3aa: CSSSPQSGPTTGELFF

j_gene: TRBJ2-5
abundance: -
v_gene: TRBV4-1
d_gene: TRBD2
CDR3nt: TGCGCCAGCAGCCAAGATCCGCGGGAGGCCGAGACCCAGTACTTC
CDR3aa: CASSQDPREAETQYF

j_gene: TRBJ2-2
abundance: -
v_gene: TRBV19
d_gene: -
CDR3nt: TGTGCCAGTAGTTTTCGACAGGCCACCGGGGAGCTGTTTTTT
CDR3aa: CASSFRQATGELFF

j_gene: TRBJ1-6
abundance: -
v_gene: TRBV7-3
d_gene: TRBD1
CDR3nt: TGTGCCAGCAGCCTGACAGGGTTGGGTTCACCCCTCCACTTT
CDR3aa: CASSLTGLGSPLHF

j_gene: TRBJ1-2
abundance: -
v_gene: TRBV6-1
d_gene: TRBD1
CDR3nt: TGTGCCAGCATTTTCCGGGACAGTACTAACTATGGCTACACCTTC
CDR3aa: CASIFRDSTNYGYTF

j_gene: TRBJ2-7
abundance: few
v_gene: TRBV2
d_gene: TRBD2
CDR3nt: TGTGCCAGCACCAGACTAGCGGGAGCCTACGAGCAGTACTTC
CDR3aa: CASTRLAGAYEQYF

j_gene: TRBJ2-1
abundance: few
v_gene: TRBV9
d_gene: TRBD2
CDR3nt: TGTGCCAGCTCTATCGGGAGGGCCTCTAGGAATGAGCAGTTCTTC
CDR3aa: CASSIGRASRNEQFF

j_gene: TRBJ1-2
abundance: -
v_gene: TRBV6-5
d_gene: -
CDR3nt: TGTGCCAGCAGTTGGTCAGGGGAGGGCGGCTATGGCTACACCTTC
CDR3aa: CASSWSGEGGYGYTF

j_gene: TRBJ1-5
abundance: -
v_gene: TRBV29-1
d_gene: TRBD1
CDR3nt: TGCAGCGTGGTACAGGGGGTAAATCAGCCCCAGCATTTT
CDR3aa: CSVVQGVNQPQHF

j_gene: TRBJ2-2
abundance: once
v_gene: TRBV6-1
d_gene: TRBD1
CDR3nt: TGTGCCAGCAGTGAACGGACAGGGAAGACGACCGGGGAGCTGTTTTTT
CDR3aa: CASSERTGKTTGELFF

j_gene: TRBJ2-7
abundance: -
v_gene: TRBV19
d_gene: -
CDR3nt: TGTGCCAGTAGTATACGGACATCAAGGGAGCAGTACTTC
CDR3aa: CASSIRTSREQYF

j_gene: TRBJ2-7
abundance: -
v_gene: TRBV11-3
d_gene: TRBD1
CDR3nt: TGTGCCAGCAGTCGACCGAACCCCTGGACAGGGGATTACGAGCAGTACTTC
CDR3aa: CASSRPNPWTGDYEQYF

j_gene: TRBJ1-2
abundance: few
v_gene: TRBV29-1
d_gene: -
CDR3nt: TGCAGCGTGGTTCAACAACCCTCTAACTATGGCTACACCTTC
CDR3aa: CSVVQQPSNYGYTF

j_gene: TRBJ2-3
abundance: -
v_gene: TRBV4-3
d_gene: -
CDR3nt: TGCGCCAGCAGTCAAGTGCCCGGGGATACGCAGTATTTT
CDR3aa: CASSQVPGDTQYF

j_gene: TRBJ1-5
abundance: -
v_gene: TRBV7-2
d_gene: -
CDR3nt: TGTGCCAGCAGCTCGGACAGTTACAATCAGCCCCAGCATTTT
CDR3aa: CASSSDSYNQPQHF

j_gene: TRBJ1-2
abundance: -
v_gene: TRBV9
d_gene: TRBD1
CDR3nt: TGTGCCAGCAGCGCCCGGAACAGGGGGTTAAGAGGCTACACCTTC
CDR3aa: CASSARNRGLRGYTF

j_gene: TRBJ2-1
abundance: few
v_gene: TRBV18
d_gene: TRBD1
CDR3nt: TGTGCCAGCTCACCTAAACAATATAAGGGGGCCCCCAGGTACAATGAGCAGTTCTTC
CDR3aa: CASSPKQYKGAPRYNEQFF

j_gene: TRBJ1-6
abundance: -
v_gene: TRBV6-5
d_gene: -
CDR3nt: TGTGCCAGCAGTTACGTGACTGAGTATAATTCACCCCTCCACTTT
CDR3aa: CASSYVTEYNSPLHF

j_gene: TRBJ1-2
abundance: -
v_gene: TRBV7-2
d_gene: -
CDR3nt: TGTGCCAGCAGCTTAGATAGGCATCCGGGAACCTATGGCTACACCTTC
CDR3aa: CASSLDRHPGTYGYTF

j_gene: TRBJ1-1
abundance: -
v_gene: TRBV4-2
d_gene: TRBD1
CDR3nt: TGTGCCAGCAGCCAAGTCCGGGACAGGGGTAGAGCTTTCTTT
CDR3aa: CASSQVRDRGRAFF

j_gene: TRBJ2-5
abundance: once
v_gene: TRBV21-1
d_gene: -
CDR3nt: TGTGCCAGCAGCAAAAAAGCCGACAGGGGGTCAGAGACCCAGTACTTC
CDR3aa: CASSKKADRGSETQYF

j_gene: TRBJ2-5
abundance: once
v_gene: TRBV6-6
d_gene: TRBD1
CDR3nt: TGTGCCAGCAGTCGCGGACAGGGCCGTCAAGAGACCCAGTACTTC
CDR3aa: CASSRGQGRQETQYF

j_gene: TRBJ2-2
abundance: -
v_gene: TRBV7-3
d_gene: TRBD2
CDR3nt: TGTGCCAGCAGCTTTTCCGGGGGGGGCAACACCGGGGAGCTGTTTTTT
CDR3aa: CASSFSGGGNTGELFF

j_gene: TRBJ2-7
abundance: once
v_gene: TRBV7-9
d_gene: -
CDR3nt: TGTGCCAGCAGCTCTTCTAGCCACGAGCAGTACTTC
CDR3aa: CASSSSSHEQYF

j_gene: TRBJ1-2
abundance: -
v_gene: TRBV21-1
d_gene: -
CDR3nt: TGTGCCAGCAGCAGCCTTCCCCGGGACAGCTCTCGCAACTATGGCTACACCTTC
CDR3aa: CASSSLPRDSSRNYGYTF

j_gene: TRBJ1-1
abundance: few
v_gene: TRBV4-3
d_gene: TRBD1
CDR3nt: TGCGCCAGCAGCCAAGAACAGGGGGCTTTAAACACTGAAGCTTTCTTT
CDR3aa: CASSQEQGALNTEAFF

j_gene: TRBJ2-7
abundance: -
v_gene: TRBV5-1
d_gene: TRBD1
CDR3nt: TGCGCCAGCAGCCCCCAGGACAGGGTGTCCTACGAGCAGTACTTC
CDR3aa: CASSPQDRVSYEQYF

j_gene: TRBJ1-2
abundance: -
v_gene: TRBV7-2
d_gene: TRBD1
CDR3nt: TGTGCCAGCAGCATGACGCCACAGGGGCAGGTCTATGGCTACACCTTC
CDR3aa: CASSMTPQGQVYGYTF

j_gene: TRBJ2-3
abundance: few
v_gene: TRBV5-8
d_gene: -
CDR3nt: TGTGCCAGCAGCTTTCCGGGCGGGGATACGCAGTATTTT
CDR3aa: CASSFPGGDTQYF

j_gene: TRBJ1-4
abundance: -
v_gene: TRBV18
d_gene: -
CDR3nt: TGTGCCAGCTCACCGGACAGTTTTGGTGAAAAACTGTTTTTT
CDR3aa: CASSPDSFGEKLFF

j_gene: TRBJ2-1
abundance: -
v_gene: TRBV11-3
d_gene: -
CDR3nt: TGTGCCAGCAGCCAGACAAACAATGAGCAGTTCTTC
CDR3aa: CASSQTNNEQFF